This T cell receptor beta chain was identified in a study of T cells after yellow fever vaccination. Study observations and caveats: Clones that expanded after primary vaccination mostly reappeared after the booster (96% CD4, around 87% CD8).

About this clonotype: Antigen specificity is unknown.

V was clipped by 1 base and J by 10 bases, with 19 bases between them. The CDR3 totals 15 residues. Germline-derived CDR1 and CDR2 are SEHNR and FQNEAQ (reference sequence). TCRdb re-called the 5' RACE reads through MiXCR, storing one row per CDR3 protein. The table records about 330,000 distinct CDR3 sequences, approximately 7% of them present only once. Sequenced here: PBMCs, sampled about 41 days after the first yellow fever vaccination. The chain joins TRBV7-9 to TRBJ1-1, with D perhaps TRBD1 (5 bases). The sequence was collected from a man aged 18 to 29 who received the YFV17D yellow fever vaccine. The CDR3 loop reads CASSLGLGVSMIAFF. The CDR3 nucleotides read TGTGCCAGCAGCTTAGGCTTGGGGGTCAGTATGATAGCTTTCTTT.